The 14 T cell receptor beta chains presented below share a single source sample, sequenced in a study of blood T cells in healthy people across ages. The second PCR ran about 6 to 12 cycles with a sample-barcoded 5' primer and J-beta primers. TCRdb redid the calling of the 5' RACE reads with MiXCR, one entry per CDR3 protein. The sample consists of hundreds of thousands of distinct CDR3 sequences, 58% of them appearing once. The sequenced material came from blood. The receptors stem from a man aged 25 to 45 in good health.

This clonotype appeared a few times. The J gene is TRBJ2-5, the V gene TRBV18; no clear D. This CDR3 region has 14 residues. V was clipped by 3 bases and J by 4 bases, with 12 bases between them. Looked up from germline, CDR1 is KGHSH and CDR2 is LQKENI. The CDR3 protein is CASSPQNLGETQYF. DNA of the CDR3: TGTGCCAGCTCACCCCAAAACCTCGGAGAGACCCAGTACTTC.

The gene calls are TRBV28 and TRBJ1-3, with 7 positions matching TRBD1. The germline V gene has CDR1 MDHEN and CDR2 SYDVKM. V lost 9 bases, J lost 5 bases, and 7 bases stayed unmatched. The CDR3 consists of 13 residues. CDR3 sequence: CASENRGRNTIYF. The CDR3 DNA reads TGTGCCAGTGAGAACAGGGGTAGAAACACCATATATTTT.

In DNA form, the CDR3 reads TGTGCCAGCGGTGGTGGGCTAGCGGGAGGAACAGATACGCAGTATTTT. This encodes CASGGGLAGGTDTQYF. The chain employs TRBV6-1 and TRBJ2-3, with 11 bases matching TRBD2. The CDR3 totals 16 residues. V gave up 8 bases and J gave up 3 bases; unmatched junction bases: 10. Per germline, CDR1 MNHNS and CDR2 SASEGT.

The V call is TRBV7-9, the J call TRBJ1-6, with 7 bases fitting TRBD1. V was clipped by 6 bases and J by 8 bases; unmatched bases: 7. Germline V CDR1 and CDR2: SEHNR, FQNEAQ (reference sequence). This CDR3 has 14 amino acids. The CDR3 protein is CASRSDRVDSPLHF. Here the CDR3 DNA reads TGTGCCAGCAGATCCGACAGGGTGGATTCACCCCTCCACTTT. Full variable domain (rest looked up from reference TRBV7-9 and TRBJ1-6): DTGVSQNPRHKITKRGQNVTFRCDPISEHNRLYWYRQTLGQGPEFLTYFQNEAQLEKSRLLSDRFSAERPKGSFSTLEIQRTEQGDSAMYLCASRSDRVDSPLHFGNGTRLTVT.

In the case of this clonotype: One end of the junction does not line up with germline, which may come from a read error. The chain uses TRBV28 and TRBJ2-3, with D perhaps TRBD1 or TRBD2 (6 bases each). The CDR3 extends over 16 amino acids. The V gene's germline CDR1 is MDHEN and CDR2 SYDVKM. The CDR3 region has the DNA TGTGCCAGCAGTTTACAAGGGGGGCAACGCACAGATATGCAGTATTTT. This encodes CASSLQGGQRTDMQYF.

This clonotype was counted a few times. The V call is TRBV7-9, the J call TRBJ1-2; TRBD1 is a possible D gene (5 bases). This CDR3 region has 15 residues. The V end was cut by 4 bases, the J end by 6 bases, with 18 bases between. The germline CDR1 and CDR2 sequences are SEHNR and FQNEAQ (reference sequence). CDR3 in DNA: TGTGCCAGCAGCTCGGGACTGGCGGGGGTGGATGGCTACACCTTC. Residues: CASSSGLAGVDGYTF.

This chain joins TRBV28 and TRBJ2-2, with D perhaps TRBD2 (5 bases). Germline-derived CDR1 and CDR2 are MDHEN and SYDVKM. V dropped 5 bases and J dropped 8 bases, with 24 bases sitting between them. This CDR3 contains 17 residues. Written as DNA, the CDR3 is TGTGCCAGCAGTCCACCCCCGAGTCTAGCTCGGTCAGGGGAGCTGTTTTTT. It translates to CASSPPPSLARSGELFF.

The rearrangement links TRBV4-1 to TRBJ2-5, with D unclear. Trimming pared 1 base from V and 2 bases from J, leaving 11 bases between. This CDR3 has 15 residues. From germline, CDR1 is MGHRA and CDR2 YSYEKL. CDR3 bases: TGCGCCAGCAGCCAAGGGATTATCTTACAAGAGACCCAGTACTTC. It translates to CASSQGIILQETQYF.

The chain couples TRBV12-3 or TRBV12-4 to TRBJ2-7; D remains ambiguous. Trimming stripped 4 bases from V and 0 bases from J, with 7 bases between. This CDR3 is 13 amino acids long. CDR3 sequence: CASSYELSYEQYF. As DNA, the CDR3 is TGTGCCAGCAGTTACGAGCTCTCCTACGAGCAGTACTTC.

In this sample, this clonotype turned up many times. The rearrangement joins TRBV4-2 to TRBJ2-5; 10 bases are a match to TRBD2. There are 17 residues in the CDR3. After removal of 1 base from V and 7 bases from J, the junction contained 12 bases not matched to a gene. Germline lookup yields CDR1 LGHNA and CDR2 YNFKEQ. The CDR3 spells CASSQGGSGGSEGTQYF. For the CDR3, the DNA is TGTGCCAGCAGCCAAGGTGGTAGCGGGGGGTCAGAAGGGACCCAGTACTTC.

This chain uses TRBV10-3 with TRBJ2-3, with D possibly matching TRBD2 (6 bases). Germline-derived CDR1 and CDR2 are ENHRY and SYGVKD. The CDR3 spans 17 residues. With 5 bases removed from V and 0 bases from J, the gap between germline ends came to 18 bases. DNA for the CDR3: TGTGCCATCAGTTCAGACTCGGGACTTTCTAGCACAGATACGCAGTATTTT. Translating gives CAISSDSGLSSTDTQYF.

The V gene is TRBV6-2 or TRBV6-3, the J gene TRBJ1-2; TRBD1 might be the D (6 bases). CDR1 and CDR2 (germline): MNHEY, SVGEGT. The CDR3 totals 16 residues. Between the trimmed V and J ends, which lost 6 bases and 5 bases, there was a span of 22 bases. DNA of the CDR3: TGTGCCAGCAGCAATACAGGGTCGAGAAGCGGATATGGCTACACCTTC. Translated: CASSNTGSRSGYGYTF.

This clonotype was picked up a small number of times. The CDR3 loop is CASSLDRGSGEQFF. In DNA, the CDR3 is TGTGCCAGCAGCTTAGATCGGGGGTCGGGGGAGCAGTTCTTC. This chain connects TRBV11-2 to TRBJ2-1, with TRBD2 as a possible D gene (6 bases). The germline V gene has CDR1 SGHAT and CDR2 FQNNGV. Between the trimmed V and J ends, which lost 0 bases and 10 bases, there was a span of 13 bases. This CDR3 has 14 residues.

This clonotype was observed a handful of times. The J gene is TRBJ2-1, the V gene TRBV6-2 or TRBV6-3; D remains unclear. Trimming pared 5 bases from V and 4 bases from J, leaving 9 bases between. There are 13 residues in the CDR3. Germline loops: CDR1 MNHEY, CDR2 SVGEGT. CDR3 in DNA: TGTGCCAGCAGTCCTACCTCTTACAATGAGCAGTTCTTC. Amino acid sequence: CASSPTSYNEQFF.